These 26 T cell receptor beta chains share one sample of origin, sequenced in a study of shared clonotypes between healthy human individuals. TCRdb's table, derived via immunoSEQ multiplex PCR, lists solely in-frame clones and lacks some. The sample carries 2 million to 3 million clones, approximately 93% recorded once. Sequencing was done on a sample of naive CD4+ T cells from PBMCs. The subset denotes: CD45RA+ positively selected. The source of these receptors is a man aged 18 to 29 in good health. Some clones in this sample may be carry-over from other donors' samples.

The chain uses TRBV29-1 and TRBJ2-3, with TRBD2 identical over 7 bases. CDR3 length: 17 amino acids. After removal of 1 base from V and 1 base from J, the junction contained 11 bases not matched to a gene. Germline CDR1 and CDR2: SQVTM and ANQGSEA. The CDR3 DNA reads as TGCAGCGTTGAAGGCGGCGGGAGTACGCGTGGCACAGATACGCAGTATTTT. This encodes CSVEGGGSTRGTDTQYF.

The chain recombines TRBV28 with TRBJ2-5; TRBD1 is a possible D gene (6 bases). Trimming pared 6 bases from V and 3 bases from J, leaving 8 bases between. Germline V gene lookup returns CDR1 MDHEN and CDR2 SYDVKM. There are 12 residues in the CDR3. In DNA, the CDR3 is TGTGCCAGCAGGGACAGAAAAGAGACCCAGTACTTC. This codes for CASRDRKETQYF.

For this clone: The sample holds other DNA sequences that translate to the same CDR3. V usage is TRBV28 and J usage is TRBJ1-2, with 7 nucleotides matching TRBD1. The germline V gene encodes CDR1 MDHEN and CDR2 SYDVKM. The CDR3 runs 13 residues. Trimming cost V 5 bases and J 2 bases; bases outside gene matches: 2. CDR3 DNA sequence: TGTGCCAGCAGTCTGGGACAGAACTATGGCTACACCTTC. Its protein product is CASSLGQNYGYTF.

The rearrangement links TRBV15 to TRBJ2-5; D gene unclear. The V gene lost 0 bases and the J gene lost 4 bases, with 6 bases spanning the gap. The CDR3 has 13 amino acids. CDR1 is LNHNV, CDR2 YYDKDF, per germline (reference sequence). The DNA of the CDR3 is TGTGCCACCAGCAGAGAAACCCGAGAGACCCAGTACTTC. It yields the protein CATSRETRETQYF.

The chain combines TRBV7-2 with TRBJ1-5; possibly TRBD1 for D (5 bases). The V gene lost 1 base and the J gene lost 4 bases, with 17 bases spanning the gap. This CDR3 region has 17 residues. Germline V gives CDR1 SGHTA, CDR2 FQGNSA. The CDR3 nucleotides are TGTGCCAGCAGCTTAGGGCACCGGGGACTTGGAAATCAGCCCCAGCATTTT. Encoded protein: CASSLGHRGLGNQPQHF.

The V call is TRBV5-4, the J call TRBJ1-2; D is uncertain. Germline V gene data show CDR1 as SGHNT and CDR2 as YYREEE (reference sequence). The CDR3 is 13 residues long. V gave up 1 base and J gave up 0 bases, with 4 bases separating them. The CDR3 nucleotides read TGTGCCAGCAGCTTGACAGCTAACTATGGCTACACCTTC. Its protein product is CASSLTANYGYTF.

This clone was observed once. CDR3 amino acids: CASSQVQSNQPQHF. The CDR3 DNA sequence: TGCGCCAGCAGCCAAGTACAGAGCAATCAGCCCCAGCATTTT. J is TRBJ1-5 and V is TRBV4-3; D is unresolved. The CDR3 is made up of 14 amino acids. Deletions cut 1 base from V and 1 base from J, with 5 bases between. From germline, CDR1 is LGHNA and CDR2 YSLEER.

V usage is TRBV5-6 and J usage is TRBJ2-5; D is unresolved. Germline assignment: CDR1 SGHDT and CDR2 YYEEEE. V was shortened by 4 bases and J by 5 bases, with 15 bases between the two germline ends. The length of the CDR3 is 14 residues. CDR3 in DNA: TGTGCCAGCAGCCGTACCGGGTCCGAGGAGACCCAGTACTTC. Encoded protein: CASSRTGSEETQYF.

The table lists this clone with a count of one. This chain links TRBV19 with TRBJ2-7; 8 bases are shared with TRBD1. Germline lookup yields CDR1 LNHDA and CDR2 SQIVND (reference sequence). The CDR3 is 14 residues long. The ends lost 6 bases at V and 7 bases at J; junction bases unmatched: 11. The CDR3, as DNA: TGTGCCAGTAGACCCGCAGGGGGCAGGAGGGAGCAGTACTTC. As protein: CASRPAGGRREQYF.

The chain is built from TRBV9 and TRBJ2-7; a possible D gene is TRBD1 (9 bases). V lost 4 bases to trimming and J lost 4 bases, with 27 bases between them. CDR1 and CDR2 from the germline V gene are SGDLS and YYNGEE. CDR3 length: 18 amino acids. CDR3 in DNA: TGTGCCAGCAGCTCCTCAACCGGGACAGGGAGCGGGAGTTACGAGCAGTACTTC. It specifies CASSSSTGTGSGSYEQYF.

The chain uses TRBV4-3 and TRBJ2-1, with 11 bases matching TRBD2. The CDR3 spans 22 residues. The germline CDR1 and CDR2 sequences are LGHNA and YSLEER. J was trimmed by 7 bases and V by 3 bases; bases with no gene match: 26. The CDR3 spells CASSQIRLLAGERRWQGNEQFF. In DNA form, the CDR3 reads TGCGCCAGCAGCCAGATACGTCTACTAGCGGGAGAGAGGCGTTGGCAAGGGAATGAGCAGTTCTTC.

V and J are TRBV5-4 and TRBJ2-7; TRBD1 aligns across 11 bases. CDR3 length equals 14 residues. Trimming at V came to 3 bases and at J to 6 bases, leaving 5 bases not matched to a gene. CDR1 is SGHNT and CDR2 is YYREEE in the germline V gene (reference sequence). CDR3 nucleotides: TGTGCCAGCAGCTCCCGGGACAGGGGGGCCGAGCAGTACTTC. It codes for CASSSRDRGAEQYF.

This clone showed up just a few times. The chain carries TRBV25-1 and TRBJ2-2, with TRBD2 as a possible D gene (6 bases). The CDR3 has 14 amino acids. Germline V CDR1 and CDR2: MGHDK, SYGVNS. V was pared by 10 bases and J by 3 bases, with 15 bases between. The chain's CDR3 is CATAPGGYTGELFF. In DNA, the CDR3 is TGTGCCACAGCACCCGGGGGATACACCGGGGAGCTGTTTTTT.

V usage is TRBV7-2 and J usage is TRBJ2-3; possible D gene TRBD1, 6 bases. The V end was cut by 4 bases, the J end by 0 bases, with 20 bases between. CDR3 size: 18 residues. Germline CDR1 SGHTA, CDR2 FQGNSA. CDR3 sequence: CASSSADPGTPSTDTQYF. The CDR3 nucleotides are TGTGCCAGCAGCTCTGCTGATCCCGGGACACCTAGCACAGATACGCAGTATTTT.

The chain is built from TRBV29-1 and TRBJ2-3; 7 nucleotides line up with TRBD2. The CDR3 spans 13 residues. Germline V gene sequence: CDR1 SQVTM, CDR2 ANQGSEA. J was trimmed by 3 bases and V by 5 bases; bases with no gene match: 5. The CDR3 here is CSVRTSVTDTQYF. The CDR3 coding sequence is TGCAGCGTTAGGACTAGTGTTACAGATACGCAGTATTTT.

For the CDR3, the DNA is TGTGCCAGCAGCTTAACCCGACAGGGGGTAAACACCGGGGAGCTGTTTTTT. Translation gives CASSLTRQGVNTGELFF. The J gene is TRBJ2-2, the V gene TRBV7-3; 9 positions match TRBD1. Germline CDR1 SGHTA, CDR2 FQGTGA. V shed 0 bases and J 2 bases; nucleotides not matched to a gene: 4. CDR3 length equals 17 residues.

Only one count was recorded for this clone. The chain recombines TRBV2 with TRBJ2-2, with D possibly matching TRBD2 (6 bases). The CDR3 loop spans 15 amino acids. Between the trimmed V and J ends, which lost 6 bases and 4 bases, there was a span of 15 bases. Germline values: CDR1 SNHLY, CDR2 FYNNEI. CDR3 sequence: CASSHPGLSTGELFF. CDR3 coding DNA: TGTGCCAGCAGCCACCCGGGACTTAGCACCGGGGAGCTGTTTTTT.

The CDR3 bases are TGTGCCAGCAGCCGGGAGCTTACCGGGGGGTTCTATGGCTACACCTTC. Translating gives CASSRELTGGFYGYTF. The V call is TRBV28, the J call TRBJ1-2; the D gene is possibly TRBD1 (5 bases). The germline gives CDR1 MDHEN, CDR2 SYDVKM. The CDR3 is 16 amino acids. The V gene lost 6 bases and the J gene lost 4 bases, with 21 bases spanning the gap.

This clone was detected only once. J is TRBJ2-5 and V is TRBV7-6; 8 bases fit TRBD2. Germline trimming cut 8 bases from V and 4 bases from J; bases unmatched to any gene: 6. Germline-derived CDR1 and CDR2 are SGHVS and FNYEAQ. The CDR3 loop spans 13 amino acids. CDR3: CASLAGGGETQYF. CDR3 nucleotides: TGTGCCAGCCTGGCGGGAGGTGGAGAGACCCAGTACTTC.

This chain uses TRBV11-2 with TRBJ2-7; 10 bases fit TRBD1. The V gene's germline CDR1 is SGHAT and CDR2 FQNNGV. J gave up 7 bases and V 5 bases, and 11 bases lay outside the gene matches. This CDR3 spans 15 amino acids. CDR3 amino acids: CASSRDRGWRVEQYF. DNA for the CDR3: TGTGCCAGCAGCCGGGACAGGGGCTGGCGGGTGGAGCAGTACTTC.

This chain links TRBV2 with TRBJ2-7; D ambiguous. Between the trimmed V and J ends, which lost 6 bases and 5 bases, there was a span of 5 bases. The CDR3 extends over 10 amino acids. Germline CDR1 SNHLY, CDR2 FYNNEI. DNA for the CDR3: TGTGCCAGCAGAGTCCACGAGCAGTACTTC. Translation: CASRVHEQYF.

The chain uses TRBV11-3 and TRBJ2-7; D may be TRBD1 or TRBD2 (5 bases each). Germline V lookup: CDR1 SGHNT, CDR2 YENEEA. The CDR3 runs to 15 residues. Trimming pared 1 base from V and 4 bases from J, leaving 14 bases between. CDR3 coding DNA: TGTGCCAGCAGCTTAGGGCCCTCGGGGCAATACGAGCAGTACTTC. Protein product: CASSLGPSGQYEQYF. Based on the CDR3 plus reference TRBV11-3 and TRBJ2-7, the full variable domain is EAGVVQSPRYKIIEKKQPVAFWCNPISGHNTLYWYLQNLGQGPELLIRYENEEAVDDSQLPKDRFSAERLKGVDSTLKIQPAELGDSAVYLCASSLGPSGQYEQYFGPGTRLTVT.

The V gene is TRBV27, the J gene TRBJ1-3, with D unresolved. The length of the CDR3 is 12 residues. The V gene's germline CDR1 is MNHEY and CDR2 SMNVEV (reference sequence). Trimming cost V 7 bases and J 3 bases, with 7 bases left between them. CDR3 nucleotides: TGTGCCAGCAAAACCGGTGGAAACACCATATATTTT. Protein product: CASKTGGNTIYF.

The chain links TRBV5-1 to TRBJ1-2; D not certain. V lost 0 bases to trimming and J lost 6 bases, with 9 bases between them. The CDR3 consists of 13 residues. Germline CDR1 reads SGHRS; CDR2 reads YFSETQ. The CDR3 sequence: CASSLGGIDGYTF. CDR3 DNA sequence: TGCGCCAGCAGCTTGGGAGGGATCGATGGCTACACCTTC.

This clone was seen once. CDR3 bases: TGTGCCAGCAGTTACACTAGCGGGATCTACGAGCAGTACTTC. Amino acid sequence: CASSYTSGIYEQYF. The genes are TRBV6-5 and TRBJ2-7, with 10 bases identical to TRBD2. The ends lost 2 bases at V and 3 bases at J; junction bases unmatched: 1. This CDR3 has 14 amino acids. Germline loops: CDR1 MNHEY, CDR2 SVGAGI.

Written as DNA, the CDR3 is TGTGCCAGCAGCCCGGGGGGGACTAGATATGAGCAGTTCTTC. Translation: CASSPGGTRYEQFF. V and J are TRBV7-2 and TRBJ2-1; 8 bases line up with TRBD2. V shed 5 bases and J 8 bases; nucleotides not matched to a gene: 8. The CDR3 covers 14 residues. Per germline, CDR1 SGHTA and CDR2 FQGNSA.